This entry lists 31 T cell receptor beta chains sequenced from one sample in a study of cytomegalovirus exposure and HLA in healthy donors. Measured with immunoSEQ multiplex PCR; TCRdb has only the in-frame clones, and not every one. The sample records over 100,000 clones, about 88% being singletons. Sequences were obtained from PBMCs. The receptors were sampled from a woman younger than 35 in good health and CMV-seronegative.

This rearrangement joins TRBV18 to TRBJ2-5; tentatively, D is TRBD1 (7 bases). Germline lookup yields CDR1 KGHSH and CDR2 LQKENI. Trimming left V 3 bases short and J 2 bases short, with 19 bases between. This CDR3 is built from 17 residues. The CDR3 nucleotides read TGTGCCAGCTCACCTAGTCACGGAGGGGGCGGACAAGAGACCCAGTACTTC. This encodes CASSPSHGGGGQETQYF.

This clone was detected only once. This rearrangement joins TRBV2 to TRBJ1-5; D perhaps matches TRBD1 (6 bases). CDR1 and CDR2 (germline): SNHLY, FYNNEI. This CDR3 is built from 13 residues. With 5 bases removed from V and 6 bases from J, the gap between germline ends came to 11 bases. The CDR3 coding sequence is TGTGCCAGCAGTACACAGGGAAGTCAGCCCCAGCATTTT. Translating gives CASSTQGSQPQHF.

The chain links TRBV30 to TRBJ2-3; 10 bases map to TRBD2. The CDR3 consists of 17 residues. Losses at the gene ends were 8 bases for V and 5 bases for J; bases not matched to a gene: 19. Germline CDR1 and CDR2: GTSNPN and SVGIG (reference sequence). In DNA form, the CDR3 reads TGTGCCCTCTCGGCCGCTAGCGGGAGTTTATCCGTAGATACGCAGTATTTT. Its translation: CALSAASGSLSVDTQYF.

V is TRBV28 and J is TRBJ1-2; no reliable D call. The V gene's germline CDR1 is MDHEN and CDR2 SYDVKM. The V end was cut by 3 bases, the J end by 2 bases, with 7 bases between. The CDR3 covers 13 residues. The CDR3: CASSLNRNYGYTF. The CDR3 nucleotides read TGTGCCAGCAGTTTGAACAGAAACTATGGCTACACCTTC.

The CDR3 loop reads CTSSQESGNRHYYNEQFF. The CDR3 nucleotides are TGCACCAGCAGCCAAGAGTCGGGTAACCGCCACTACTACAATGAGCAGTTCTTC. This chain uses TRBV1 with TRBJ2-1; the table gives TRBD2 as D, unverified against the DNA. TRBV1 has pseudogene status. CDR3 length equals 18 residues.

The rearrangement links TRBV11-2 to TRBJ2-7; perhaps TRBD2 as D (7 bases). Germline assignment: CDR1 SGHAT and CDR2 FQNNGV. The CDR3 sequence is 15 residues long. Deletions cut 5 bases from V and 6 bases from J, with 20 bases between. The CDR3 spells CASSHGGGGYREQYF. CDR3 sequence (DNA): TGTGCCAGCAGCCATGGGGGCGGGGGCTACCGCGAGCAGTACTTC.

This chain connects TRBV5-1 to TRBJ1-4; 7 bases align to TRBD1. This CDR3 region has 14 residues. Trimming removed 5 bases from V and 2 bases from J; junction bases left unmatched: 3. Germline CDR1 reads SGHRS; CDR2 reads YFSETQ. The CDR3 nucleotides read TGCGCCAGCAGAAAGACAGGGACTAATGAAAAACTGTTTTTT. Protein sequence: CASRKTGTNEKLFF.

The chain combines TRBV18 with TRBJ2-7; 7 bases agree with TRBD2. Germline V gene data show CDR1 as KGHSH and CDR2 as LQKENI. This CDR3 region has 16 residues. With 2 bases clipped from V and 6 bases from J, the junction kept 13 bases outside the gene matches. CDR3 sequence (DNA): TGTGCCAGCTCACCAGCTGCTGTTAGCGGGCCCTTCGAGCAGTACTTC. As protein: CASSPAAVSGPFEQYF.

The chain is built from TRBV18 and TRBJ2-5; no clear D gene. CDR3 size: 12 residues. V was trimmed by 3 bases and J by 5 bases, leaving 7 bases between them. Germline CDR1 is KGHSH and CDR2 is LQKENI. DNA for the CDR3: TGTGCCAGCTCACCGAGCTTGGAGACCCAGTACTTC. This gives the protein CASSPSLETQYF.

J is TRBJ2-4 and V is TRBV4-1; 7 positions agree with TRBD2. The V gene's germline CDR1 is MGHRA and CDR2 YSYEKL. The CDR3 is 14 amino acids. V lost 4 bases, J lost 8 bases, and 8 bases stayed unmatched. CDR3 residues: CASSRGGIRDIQYF. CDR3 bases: TGCGCCAGCAGCCGGGGAGGGATTCGGGACATTCAGTACTTC.

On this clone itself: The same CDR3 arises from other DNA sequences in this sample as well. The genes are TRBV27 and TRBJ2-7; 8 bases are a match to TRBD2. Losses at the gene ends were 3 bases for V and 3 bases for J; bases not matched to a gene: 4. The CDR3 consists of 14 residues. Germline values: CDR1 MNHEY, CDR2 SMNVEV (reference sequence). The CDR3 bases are TGTGCCAGCAGTTTGCGGGGGGCGGGCTACGAGCAGTACTTC. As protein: CASSLRGAGYEQYF.

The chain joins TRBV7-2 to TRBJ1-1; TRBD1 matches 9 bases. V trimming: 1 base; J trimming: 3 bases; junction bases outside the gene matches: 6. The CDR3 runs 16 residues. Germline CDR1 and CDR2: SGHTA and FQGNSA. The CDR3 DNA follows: TGTGCCAGCAGCTTAGTTGACCGGGACAGGGACACTGAAGCTTTCTTT. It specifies CASSLVDRDRDTEAFF.

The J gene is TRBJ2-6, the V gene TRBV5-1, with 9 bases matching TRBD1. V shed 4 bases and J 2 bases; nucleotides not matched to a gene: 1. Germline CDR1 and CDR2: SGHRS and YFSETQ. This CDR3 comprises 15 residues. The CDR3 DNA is TGCGCCAGCAGCGGGGACAGGGCTGGGGCCAACGTCCTGACTTTC. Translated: CASSGDRAGANVLTF.

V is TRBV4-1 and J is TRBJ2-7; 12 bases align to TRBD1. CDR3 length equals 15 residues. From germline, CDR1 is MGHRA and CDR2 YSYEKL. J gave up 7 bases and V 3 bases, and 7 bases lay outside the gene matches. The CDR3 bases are TGCGCCAGCAGCCATGCCGGGACAGGGGGCCAAGAGCAGTACTTC. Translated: CASSHAGTGGQEQYF.

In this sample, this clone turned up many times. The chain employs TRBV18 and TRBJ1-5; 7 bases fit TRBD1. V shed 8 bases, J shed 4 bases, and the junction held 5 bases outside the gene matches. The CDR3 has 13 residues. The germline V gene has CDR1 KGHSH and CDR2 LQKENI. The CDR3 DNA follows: TGTGCCAGCCACGGACAGGTGAATCAGCCCCAGCATTTT. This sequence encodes CASHGQVNQPQHF.

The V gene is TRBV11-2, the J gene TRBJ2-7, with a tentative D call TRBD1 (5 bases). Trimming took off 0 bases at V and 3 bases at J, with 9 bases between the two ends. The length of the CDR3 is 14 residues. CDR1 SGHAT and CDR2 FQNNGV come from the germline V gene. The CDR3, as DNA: TGTGCCAGCAGCTTAGACCCCGACAGCTACGAGCAGTACTTC. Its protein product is CASSLDPDSYEQYF.

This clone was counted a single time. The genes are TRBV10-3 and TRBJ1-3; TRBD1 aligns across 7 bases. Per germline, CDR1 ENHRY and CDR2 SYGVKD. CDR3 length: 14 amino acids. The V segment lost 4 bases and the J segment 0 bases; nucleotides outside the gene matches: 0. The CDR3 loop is CAISGTGSGNTIYF. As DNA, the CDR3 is TGTGCCATCAGTGGGACAGGCTCTGGAAACACCATATATTTT.

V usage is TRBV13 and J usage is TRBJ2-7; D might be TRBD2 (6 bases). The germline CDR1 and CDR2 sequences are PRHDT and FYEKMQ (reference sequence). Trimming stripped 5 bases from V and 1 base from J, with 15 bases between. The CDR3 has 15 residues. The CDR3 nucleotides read TGTGCCAGCAGCCCGACTGTCGGGGGATCCTACGAGCAGTACTTC. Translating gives CASSPTVGGSYEQYF.

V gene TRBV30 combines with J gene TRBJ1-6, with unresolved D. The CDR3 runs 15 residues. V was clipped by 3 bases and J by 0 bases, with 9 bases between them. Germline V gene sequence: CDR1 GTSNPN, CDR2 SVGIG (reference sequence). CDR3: CAWRSVFSYNSPLHF. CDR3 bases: TGTGCCTGGAGATCGGTTTTCTCCTATAATTCACCCCTCCACTTT.

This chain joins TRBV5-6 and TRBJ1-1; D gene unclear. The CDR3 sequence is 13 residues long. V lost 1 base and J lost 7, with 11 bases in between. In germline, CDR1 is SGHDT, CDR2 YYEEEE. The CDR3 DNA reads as TGTGCCAGCAGCTTGAGGGCAGGAGGTGAAGCTTTCTTT. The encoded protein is CASSLRAGGEAFF.

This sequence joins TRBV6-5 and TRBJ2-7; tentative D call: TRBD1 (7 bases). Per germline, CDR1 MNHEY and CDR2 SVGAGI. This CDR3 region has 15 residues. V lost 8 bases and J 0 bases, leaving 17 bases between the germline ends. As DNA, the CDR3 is TGTGCCAGCGGAGGGTACAGGGGTAGCTCCTACGAGCAGTACTTC. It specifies CASGGYRGSSYEQYF.

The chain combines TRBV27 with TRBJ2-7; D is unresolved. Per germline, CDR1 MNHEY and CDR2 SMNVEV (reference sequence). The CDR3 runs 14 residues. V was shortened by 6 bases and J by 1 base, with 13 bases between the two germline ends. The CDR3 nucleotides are TGTGCCAGCAGCCTCGGGTCTGGATCCTACGAGCAGTACTTC. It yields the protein CASSLGSGSYEQYF.

CDR3 nucleotides: TGCGCCAGCAGCTTGGTAGGGGAAAGTGAGACCCAGTACTTC. Translation: CASSLVGESETQYF. The chain links TRBV5-1 to TRBJ2-5; TRBD1 is a possible D gene (5 bases). This CDR3 has 14 amino acids. V lost 0 bases and J lost 5, with 11 bases in between. CDR1 is SGHRS and CDR2 is YFSETQ in the germline V gene.

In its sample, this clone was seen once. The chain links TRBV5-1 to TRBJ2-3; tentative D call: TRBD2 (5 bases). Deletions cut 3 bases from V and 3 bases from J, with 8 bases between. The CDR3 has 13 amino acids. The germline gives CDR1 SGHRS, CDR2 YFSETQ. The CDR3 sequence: CASSSGDTDTQYF. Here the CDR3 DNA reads TGCGCCAGCAGCTCCGGGGATACAGATACGCAGTATTTT.

The CDR3 DNA reads TGTGCCTGGGGTGCATGGGACAGGGACAGTCAGCCCCAGCATTTT. Its protein product is CAWGAWDRDSQPQHF. The chain couples TRBV30 to TRBJ1-5; 9 bases fit TRBD1. CDR1 GTSNPN and CDR2 SVGIG come from the germline V gene (reference sequence). V shed 5 bases and J 6 bases; nucleotides not matched to a gene: 11. This CDR3 is 15 amino acids long.

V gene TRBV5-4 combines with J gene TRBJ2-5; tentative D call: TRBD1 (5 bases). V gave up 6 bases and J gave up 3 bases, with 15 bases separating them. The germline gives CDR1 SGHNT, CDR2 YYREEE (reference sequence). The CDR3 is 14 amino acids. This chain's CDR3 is CASTPGKGKETQYF. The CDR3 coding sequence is TGTGCCAGCACCCCGGGCAAGGGGAAAGAGACCCAGTACTTC. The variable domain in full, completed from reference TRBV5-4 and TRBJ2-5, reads ETGVTQSPTHLIKTRGQQVTLRCSSQSGHNTVSWYQQALGQGPQFIFQYYREEENGRGNFPPRFSGLQFPNYSSELNVNALELDDSALYLCASTPGKGKETQYFGPGTRLLVL.

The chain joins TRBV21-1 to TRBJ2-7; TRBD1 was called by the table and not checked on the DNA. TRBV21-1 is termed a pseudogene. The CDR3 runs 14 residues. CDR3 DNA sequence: TGTGCCGGGCAGTTGGTAGAGTTCCTATACGAGCAGTACTTC. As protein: CAGQLVEFLYEQYF.

The CDR3 region has the DNA TGCAGCGGGCGGTGGAGGAGAGACGAAGCTTTCTTT. This encodes CSGRWRRDEAFF. The chain links TRBV29-1 to TRBJ1-1; D is unresolved. Trimming pared 7 bases from V and 8 bases from J, leaving 17 bases between. This CDR3 region has 12 residues. Looked up from germline, CDR1 is SQVTM and CDR2 is ANQGSEA.

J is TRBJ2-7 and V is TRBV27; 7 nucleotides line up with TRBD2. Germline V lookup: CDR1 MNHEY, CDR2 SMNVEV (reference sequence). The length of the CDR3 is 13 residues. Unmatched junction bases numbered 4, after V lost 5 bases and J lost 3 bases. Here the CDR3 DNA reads TGTGCCAGCAGTAGAGCGGGGCACTACGAGCAGTACTTC. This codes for CASSRAGHYEQYF.

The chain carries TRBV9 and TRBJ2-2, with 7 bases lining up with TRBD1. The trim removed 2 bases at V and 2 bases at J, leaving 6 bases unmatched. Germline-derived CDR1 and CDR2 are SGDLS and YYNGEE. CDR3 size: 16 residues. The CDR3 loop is CASSVRTGTNTGELFF. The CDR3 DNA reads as TGTGCCAGCAGCGTTCGGACAGGAACTAACACCGGGGAGCTGTTTTTT.

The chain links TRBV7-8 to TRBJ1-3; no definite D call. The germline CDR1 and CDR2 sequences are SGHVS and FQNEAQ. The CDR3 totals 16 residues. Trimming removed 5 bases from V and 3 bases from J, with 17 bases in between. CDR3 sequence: CASSPRRGAVGNTIYF. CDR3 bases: TGTGCCAGCAGCCCCCGACGGGGAGCGGTTGGAAACACCATATATTTT.